This record covers a single T cell receptor beta chain. Its antigen is not identified. The entry originates in a study of Graves' ophthalmopathy and Graves' hyperthyroidism. Study-level information: By definition, stable hyperthyroidism involved no ophthalmopathy within 18 months of follow-up. General study findings and limits: Blood samples also showed most expanded thyroid clonotypes exceeding 0.001 frequency.

The TCR beta CDR3 regions underwent amplification from RNA transcripts. Second-round multiplex PCR came after a first-round RT-PCR that employed HTBI primers. TCRdb independently ran MiXCR on the multiplex PCR reads; one entry per CDR3 protein. Counted here are some 1.1 million distinct CDR3 sequences, around a third occurring once; the ten biggest clones make up approximately 10%. The length of the CDR3 is 13 residues. V was cut by 7 bases and J by 6 bases, with 13 bases left in between. The hyperthyroidism patients had a new diagnosis of under 2 months' duration and were aged 18 to 65. A diagnosis was made from clinical symptoms together with serum thyroxine, TRAb, thyroid ultrasound and orbital computed tomography.

The sample comprised peripheral blood or thyroid tissue (not recorded which). The chain employs TRBV12-3 or TRBV12-4 and TRBJ1-5; a weak D match, TRBD1 (6 bases). The receptor comes from an adult man with Graves' hyperthyroidism. The CDR3 reads CASTTGRVQPQHF. For the CDR3, the DNA is TGTGCCAGCACGACAGGCCGGGTTCAGCCCCAGCATTTT.